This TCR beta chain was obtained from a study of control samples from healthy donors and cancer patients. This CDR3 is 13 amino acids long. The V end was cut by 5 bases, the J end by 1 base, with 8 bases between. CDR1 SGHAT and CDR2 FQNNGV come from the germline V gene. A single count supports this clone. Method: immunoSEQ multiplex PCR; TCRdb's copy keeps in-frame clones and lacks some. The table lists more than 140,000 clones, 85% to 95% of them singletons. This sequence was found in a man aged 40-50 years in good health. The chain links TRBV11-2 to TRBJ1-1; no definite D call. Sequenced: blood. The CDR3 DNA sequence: TGTGCCAGCAGCGAGGCGGAGAACACTGAAGCTTTCTTT. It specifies CASSEAENTEAFF.